These T cell receptor beta chains were read from a single sample in a study of T cells in Graves' hyperthyroidism and ophthalmopathy. TCRdb processed the multiplex PCR reads anew with MiXCR; each CDR3 protein has one entry. The sample gives over 300,000 distinct CDR3 sequences, around 14% of which show up once; about 10% is in the top ten. Sample: blood. The receptors derive from a woman in her sixties or seventies with Graves' hyperthyroidism. The CDR3 runs from the conserved cysteine through the conserved F or W. D genes are given only for firm matches. The size of a clone is reported for some rows only, either as once, few or many, or as a class for expanded clones.

size: NA
J: TRBJ2-3
V: TRBV20-1
D: TRBD1
CDR3: CSADRGLSNTDTQYF
DNA: TGCAGTGCGGACAGGGGGCTGTCAAACACAGATACGCAGTATTTT

size: many
J: TRBJ2-5
V: TRBV6-1
D: TRBD2
CDR3: CASSISGNYQETQYF
DNA: TGTGCCAGCAGTATTAGCGGGAACTACCAAGAGACCCAGTACTTC

size: many
J: TRBJ2-1
V: TRBV7-9
D: NA
CDR3: CATSGNEQFF
DNA: TGTGCCACCTCGGGCAATGAGCAGTTCTTC

size: many
J: TRBJ2-7
V: TRBV28
D: TRBD1
CDR3: CASRTSPRTGPYEQYF
DNA: TGTGCCAGCAGAACTTCACCTCGGACAGGGCCCTACGAGCAGTACTTC

size: NA
J: TRBJ1-2
V: TRBV15
D: NA
CDR3: CATSRERFVAF
DNA: TGTGCCACCAGCAGGGAAAGATTTGTCGCCTTC

size: NA
J: TRBJ1-2
V: TRBV6-2/TRBV6-3
D: TRBD1
CDR3: CASSWADRGQSYGYTF
DNA: TGTGCCAGCAGCTGGGCCGACAGGGGCCAGAGCTATGGCTACACCTTC

size: NA
J: TRBJ2-1
V: TRBV28
D: TRBD2
CDR3: CASSAGASGRAYNEQFF
DNA: TGTGCCAGCTCCGCCGGGGCTAGCGGGAGGGCTTACAATGAGCAGTTCTTC

size: NA
J: TRBJ2-1
V: TRBV6-6
D: NA
CDR3: CASSYLGRGNEQFF
DNA: TGTGCCAGCAGTTACTTGGGACGGGGAAATGAGCAGTTCTTC

size: few
J: TRBJ2-7
V: TRBV19
D: TRBD2
CDR3: CASSIGPSGYYEQYF
DNA: TGTGCCAGTAGTATAGGACCTAGCGGATACTACGAGCAGTACTTC

size: many
J: TRBJ2-3
V: TRBV5-5
D: NA
CDR3: CASSLETGDWNTQYF
DNA: TGTGCCAGCAGCTTAGAGACTGGGGACTGGAATACGCAGTATTTT

size: NA
J: TRBJ2-3
V: TRBV5-4
D: NA
CDR3: CASSLRQGEADTQYF
DNA: TGTGCCAGCAGCTTGCGGCAGGGGGAGGCAGATACGCAGTATTTT

size: many
J: TRBJ2-2
V: TRBV18
D: NA
CDR3: CASSPPSKSGELFF
DNA: TGTGCCAGCTCACCGCCATCCAAATCCGGGGAGCTGTTTTTT

size: many
J: TRBJ2-1
V: TRBV20-1
D: TRBD1
CDR3: CSARVQGAYNEQFF
DNA: TGCAGTGCTAGAGTCCAGGGGGCCTACAATGAGCAGTTCTTC

size: many
J: TRBJ2-1
V: TRBV20-1
D: NA
CDR3: CSARGASEHNEQFF
DNA: TGCAGTGCTAGAGGAGCTAGCGAGCACAATGAGCAGTTCTTC

size: few
J: TRBJ1-2
V: TRBV18
D: NA
CDR3: CASSPPGESGYGYTF
DNA: TGTGCCAGCTCACCCCCCGGAGAATCAGGGTATGGCTACACCTTC

size: many
J: TRBJ2-3
V: TRBV6-2/TRBV6-3
D: NA
CDR3: CASSYSEMGTDTQYF
DNA: TGTGCCAGCAGTTACTCTGAAATGGGCACAGATACGCAGTATTTT

size: many
J: TRBJ2-7
V: TRBV5-6
D: NA
CDR3: CASSLARVAPSSYEQYF
DNA: TGTGCCAGCAGCTTGGCCAGGGTAGCTCCGAGCTCCTACGAGCAGTACTTC

size: many
J: TRBJ2-5
V: TRBV3-1
D: NA
CDR3: CASSQSGGSETQYF
DNA: TGTGCCAGCAGCCAGTCTGGTGGTTCGGAGACCCAGTACTTC

size: many
J: TRBJ2-1
V: TRBV11-2
D: TRBD1
CDR3: CASSPGTGAPYNEQFF
DNA: TGTGCCAGCAGTCCCGGGACAGGGGCGCCCTACAATGAGCAGTTCTTC

size: few
J: TRBJ1-2
V: TRBV12-3/TRBV12-4
D: NA
CDR3: CASSGEAALNYGYTF
DNA: TGTGCCAGCAGTGGAGAGGCAGCGCTTAACTATGGCTACACCTTC

size: few
J: TRBJ2-5
V: TRBV20-1
D: NA
CDR3: CSASPGLLQETQYF
DNA: TGCAGTGCGAGCCCTGGACTACTCCAAGAGACCCAGTACTTC

size: many
J: TRBJ1-5
V: TRBV6-1
D: TRBD1
CDR3: CASSELRGRGQPQHF
DNA: TGTGCCAGCAGTGAACTCAGGGGGAGGGGACAGCCCCAGCATTTT

size: NA
J: TRBJ2-7
V: TRBV7-2
D: TRBD2
CDR3: CASSQTLSGDSYEQYF
DNA: TGTGCCAGCAGCCAAACACTGAGCGGGGACTCCTACGAGCAGTACTTC

size: NA
J: TRBJ1-3
V: TRBV12-3/TRBV12-4
D: NA
CDR3: CASRAPQGYSGNTIYF
DNA: TGTGCCAGCAGGGCCCCCCAGGGTTATTCTGGAAACACCATATATTTT

size: few
J: TRBJ2-7
V: TRBV20-1
D: TRBD1
CDR3: CSASSLQGALIEQYF
DNA: TGCAGTGCTTCCTCACTCCAGGGGGCGCTAATCGAGCAGTACTTC

size: NA
J: TRBJ2-5
V: TRBV19
D: TRBD1
CDR3: CASSPNGDRGRETQYF
DNA: TGTGCCAGTAGTCCCAACGGGGACAGGGGGCGAGAGACCCAGTACTTC

size: few
J: TRBJ1-5
V: TRBV19
D: TRBD1
CDR3: CASRISGQQYYSNQPQHF
DNA: TGTGCCAGTAGGATCTCGGGACAGCAATATTATAGCAATCAGCCCCAGCATTTT

size: few
J: TRBJ2-3
V: TRBV10-1
D: NA
CDR3: CASSVTWADTQYF
DNA: TGCGCCAGCAGTGTTACCTGGGCAGATACGCAGTATTTT

size: NA
J: TRBJ1-2
V: TRBV2
D: NA
CDR3: CASSRGHYGYTF
DNA: TGTGCCAGCAGCCGTGGGCACTATGGCTACACCTTC

size: many
J: TRBJ2-7
V: TRBV6-2/TRBV6-3
D: TRBD2
CDR3: CASSYRLAGNLYEQYF
DNA: TGTGCCAGCAGTTACAGACTAGCGGGAAACCTTTACGAGCAGTACTTC

size: few
J: TRBJ1-4
V: TRBV29-1
D: TRBD1
CDR3: CSVDRFATNEKLFF
DNA: TGCAGCGTGGACAGGTTTGCAACTAATGAAAAACTGTTTTTT

size: few
J: TRBJ2-3
V: TRBV5-8
D: NA
CDR3: CASSSHSGFTDTQYF
DNA: TGTGCCAGCAGCTCACACTCAGGGTTCACAGATACGCAGTATTTT

size: many
J: TRBJ1-2
V: TRBV10-3
D: NA
CDR3: CAISEFGPGTVNYGYTF
DNA: TGTGCCATCAGTGAGTTCGGTCCGGGGACGGTCAACTATGGCTACACCTTC

size: many
J: TRBJ1-4
V: TRBV2
D: NA
CDR3: CASSEEVPTNEKLFF
DNA: TGTGCCAGCAGTGAGGAGGTGCCAACTAATGAAAAACTGTTTTTT

size: NA
J: TRBJ2-2
V: TRBV7-7
D: NA
CDR3: CASSLVETGELFF
DNA: TGTGCTAGCAGCTTAGTGGAAACCGGGGAGCTGTTTTTT

size: many
J: TRBJ1-1
V: TRBV3-1
D: NA
CDR3: CASSQAGGTEAFF
DNA: TGTGCCAGCAGCCAAGCTGGGGGCACTGAAGCTTTCTTT

size: many
J: TRBJ2-1
V: TRBV5-1
D: NA
CDR3: CASSFEGSYNEQFF
DNA: TGCGCCAGCAGCTTTGAGGGATCCTACAATGAGCAGTTCTTC

size: many
J: TRBJ2-7
V: TRBV11-2
D: TRBD2
CDR3: CASSAQGLVGYEQYF
DNA: TGTGCCAGCAGCGCCCAGGGACTAGTGGGGTACGAGCAGTACTTC

size: many
J: TRBJ2-7
V: TRBV7-9
D: TRBD2
CDR3: CASSFEGLAGNYEQYF
DNA: TGTGCCAGCAGCTTCGAGGGACTAGCGGGAAACTACGAGCAGTACTTC

size: NA
J: TRBJ1-5
V: TRBV19
D: NA
CDR3: CASSILFGRNQPQHF
DNA: TGTGCCAGTAGTATACTGTTCGGTCGCAATCAGCCCCAGCATTTT

size: NA
J: TRBJ2-7
V: TRBV5-1
D: TRBD2
CDR3: CASSLYPSGRAGEQYF
DNA: TGCGCCAGCAGCTTGTACCCTAGCGGGAGGGCGGGTGAGCAGTACTTC

size: many
J: TRBJ2-1
V: TRBV3-1
D: NA
CDR3: CASSLQSGPYYNEQFF
DNA: TGTGCCAGCAGCCTTCAAAGCGGGCCATACTACAATGAGCAGTTCTTC

size: few
J: TRBJ1-2
V: TRBV6-2/TRBV6-3
D: TRBD1
CDR3: CASSYSGQGTGYTF
DNA: TGTGCCAGCAGTTACTCGGGACAGGGGACTGGCTACACCTTC

size: many
J: TRBJ1-1
V: TRBV29-1
D: NA
CDR3: CSAGQSGRNTEAFF
DNA: TGCAGCGCAGGACAGTCGGGGAGGAACACTGAAGCTTTCTTT

size: NA
J: TRBJ1-5
V: TRBV6-1
D: NA
CDR3: CASSERTFGPQHF
DNA: TGTGCCAGCAGTGAAAGGACATTTGGGCCCCAGCATTTT

size: NA
J: TRBJ1-2
V: TRBV6-1
D: TRBD1
CDR3: CASTRPTGGDYGYTF
DNA: TGTGCCAGCACCCGACCGACAGGGGGCGACTATGGCTACACCTTC

size: many
J: TRBJ2-1
V: TRBV3-1
D: NA
CDR3: CASSQGLYNEQFF
DNA: TGTGCCAGCAGCCAAGGGTTGTACAATGAGCAGTTCTTC

size: many
J: TRBJ2-1
V: TRBV28
D: NA
CDR3: CASSFPPEQFF
DNA: TGTGCCAGCAGTTTCCCCCCTGAGCAGTTCTTC

size: NA
J: TRBJ2-7
V: TRBV4-1
D: TRBD2
CDR3: CASSLGLAIREQYF
DNA: TGCGCCAGCAGCCTCGGACTAGCGATTCGCGAGCAGTACTTC